The source of this TCR beta chain is a study of blood T cell repertoires in COVID-19. For the study at large: Samples of COVID-19 (acute and convalescent) were obtained from the United States, Italy and Spain. From T cells, B-cell-depleted T cells, or PBMCs came the material, which was cDNA or gDNA.

V was cut by 0 bases and J by 6 bases, with 13 bases left in between. Germline V gene lookup returns CDR1 SGHRS and CDR2 YFSETQ. The CDR3 runs 16 residues. Per the original methods: By means of reference gene primer amplification, nucleated cell counts were estimated. Method: immunoSEQ multiplex PCR; TCRdb's copy keeps in-frame clones and lacks some. Clonal size and the V and J genes are those of that table, whereas D and trimming came from the DNA. The sample has fewer than 250,000 clones; about nine tenths are singletons. V usage is TRBV5-1 and J usage is TRBJ1-6; perhaps TRBD1 as D (5 bases). This TCR came from a man between 25 and 39 years old with COVID-19, enrolled during active disease. The sample taken for sequencing was peripheral blood. The CDR3 protein is CASSLGSVGLNSPLHF. The CDR3 nucleotides read TGCGCCAGCAGCTTGGGTTCGGTGGGGCTTAATTCACCCCTCCACTTT.